This T cell receptor (beta chain) comes out of a study of blood T cell repertoires in COVID-19 (TCRdb year 2020). The study in broad terms: The collaborator samples originated in the United States, Italy and Spain and spanned the acute and convalescent phases of COVID-19. Where available, HLA class I and class II types were obtained from metadata supplied by the sample provider rather than from assay-based typing. Samples were obtained from the ongoing ImmuneRACE study (first 160 participants) and from 1,000 to 1,500 subjects provided by 6 global collaborators. A de-identified subject ID, COVID-19 status, age in years and sex were almost always included in the sample metadata. The dataset comprised deeply sampled blood TCRbeta repertoires from subjects exposed to, actively infected with, or recovered from COVID-19. The prospective study material was composed of cDNA or gDNA derived from T cells, B-cell-depleted T cells, or PBMCs. The repertoires were released in a freely available public database meant as a resource for research on the immune response to SARS-CoV-2.

Whole blood was collected in K2EDTA tubes by collaborating institutions according to the institutions' own protocols. For TCRbeta analysis, collaborators shipped samples as frozen whole blood, isolated PBMCs, or DNA extracted from either of those sample types. On this clone: Which antigen it targets is not known. Base qualities were left out, and no much larger clone turns up one base away.

TCRbeta CDR3 regions were amplified from genomic DNA by means of the immunoSEQ Assay, a bias-controlled multiplex PCR. The paper's data handling went like this. The number of nucleated cells in each sample was estimated from the amplification of reference gene primers within the assay. To quantify the absolute abundance of each unique TCRbeta CDR3 rearrangement, sequence reads were collapsed and filtered. For each sample, productive Simpson clonality was calculated by taking the square root of Simpson's diversity index across productive rearrangements. The immuneACCESS repertoire file appears here via TCRdb, limited to in-frame rearrangements. These files lack a portion of the clones; in checked studies, under half of the deficit traces to unresolved V genes, and the cause of the others is not known. That table is the source of V, J and clone size, and D and trimming were worked out from the DNA. The sample table records some 27,000 clones; roughly 87% of these occur just once. The ten largest clonotypes hold 16% of the sample.

What the authors observed across the whole study: The quantity of clinical and demographic metadata differed by source and by participant and was supplied without curation.

A distance of 10 bases separates the germline ends of V and J, which lose 2 bases and 2 bases respectively. From the cysteine through the phenylalanine, the CDR3 covers 14 amino acids. Kept here is only the CDR3 DNA, which spans 42 bases and is read in frame from base 1. From the germline V gene (reference sequence), CDR1 is SEHNR and CDR2 is FQNEAQ. The sequenced sample consisted of peripheral blood. This clonotype was obtained from a human donor in a cohort sampled during active COVID-19. The sequence joins TRBV7-9 to TRBJ2-7; the D gene is perhaps TRBD2, from 5 matching bases. The DNA sequence is TGTGCCAGCAGCTTAAGCGACGGGGCCTACGAGCAGTACTTC. Its amino acids are CASSLSDGAYEQYF.